The 27 T cell receptor beta chains below come from one sample, sequenced in a study of blood T cell repertoires in COVID-19. Clones were read by immunoSEQ multiplex PCR, and TCRdb kept only the in-frame ones, dropping some. The sample has about 100,000 clones, around 94% seen once. The sequenced sample consisted of peripheral blood. The receptors were sampled from a man aged 50 to 59 with active COVID-19.

The chain carries TRBV7-3 and TRBJ2-2; TRBD2 might be the D (5 bases). The CDR3 has 17 residues. Trimming pared 0 bases from V and 8 bases from J, leaving 19 bases between. CDR1 and CDR2 from the germline V gene are SGHTA and FQGTGA. The CDR3 loop reads CASSLTGEGGISGELFF. The CDR3 bases are TGTGCCAGCAGCTTAACGGGAGAGGGCGGAATTTCTGGGGAGCTGTTTTTT.

The chain uses TRBV24-1 and TRBJ1-1; TRBD1 might be the D (5 bases). This CDR3 has 16 amino acids. The ends were cut back, 5 bases at V and 0 bases at J, with 15 bases in the middle. CDR1 is KGHDR, CDR2 SFDVKD, per germline. Written as DNA, the CDR3 is TGTGCCACCAGTGGAACAGGCGGGACCATGAACACTGAAGCTTTCTTT. Encoded protein: CATSGTGGTMNTEAFF.

This chain uses TRBV5-4 with TRBJ2-3; D call uncertain. CDR1 is SGHNT, CDR2 YYREEE, per germline (reference sequence). The CDR3 has 14 residues. V was trimmed by 0 bases and J by 2 bases, leaving 7 bases between them. CDR3 nucleotides: TGTGCCAGCAGCTTGGTTTCAGTCACAGATACGCAGTATTTT. Translation gives CASSLVSVTDTQYF.

The chain carries TRBV3-1 (or the pseudogene TRBV3-2) and TRBJ2-5, with D perhaps matching TRBD1 (6 bases). The germline V gene has CDR1 LGHDT and CDR2 YNNKEL (reference sequence). This CDR3 comprises 15 residues. Trimming took off 8 bases at V and 0 bases at J, with 16 bases between the two ends. Here the CDR3 reads CASVPNRAYQETQYF. In DNA, the CDR3 is TGTGCCAGCGTCCCAAACAGGGCGTACCAAGAGACCCAGTACTTC.

CDR3 sequence (DNA): TGTGCCAGCAGGGGGACAGGGCTACCCAATCAGCCCCAGCATTTT. Its translation is CASRGTGLPNQPQHF. The gene calls are TRBV6-5 and TRBJ1-5; 9 bases are a match to TRBD1. The trim removed 6 bases at V and 3 bases at J, leaving 6 bases unmatched. The length of the CDR3 is 15 residues. The V gene's germline CDR1 is MNHEY and CDR2 SVGAGI.

This clone occurred once. The J gene is TRBJ1-2, the V gene TRBV19; TRBD1 matches at 8 bases. Germline assignment: CDR1 LNHDA and CDR2 SQIVND (reference sequence). The J segment lost 8 bases and the V segment lost 5 bases, leaving 4 bases of the junction unmatched. CDR3 length equals 12 residues. CDR3 nucleotides: TGTGCCAGTAGTCTGACAGGGGACGGCTACACCTTC. Amino acids: CASSLTGDGYTF.

The rearrangement joins TRBV7-9 to TRBJ1-2; 7 bases are a match to TRBD1. CDR3 length: 15 residues. Germline CDR1 SEHNR, CDR2 FQNEAQ (reference sequence). The V and J ends lost 6 bases and 4 bases, in that order; junction bases with no gene match: 11. In nucleotides, the CDR3 is TGTGCCAGCAGTCACGACAGGGATTACGGCTATGGCTACACCTTC. It specifies CASSHDRDYGYGYTF. The variable domain in full, completed from reference TRBV7-9 and TRBJ1-2, reads DTGVSQNPRHKITKRGQNVTFRCDPISEHNRLYWYRQTLGQGPEFLTYFQNEAQLEKSRLLSDRFSAERPKGSFSTLEIQRTEQGDSAMYLCASSHDRDYGYGYTFGSGTRLTVV.

The gene calls are TRBV9 and TRBJ2-7; D is unclear. This CDR3 is built from 15 residues. Germline loops: CDR1 SGDLS, CDR2 YYNGEE. Trimming removed 0 bases from V and 0 bases from J, with 10 bases in between. The CDR3 loop is CASSVAGDTSYEQYF. The CDR3 nucleotides read TGTGCCAGCAGCGTAGCTGGCGACACCTCCTACGAGCAGTACTTC.

The rearrangement links TRBV5-6 to TRBJ1-1; D ambiguous. Per germline, CDR1 SGHDT and CDR2 YYEEEE. Trimming removed 3 bases from V and 1 base from J, with 7 bases in between. The CDR3 is made up of 13 amino acids. The CDR3 bases are TGTGCCAGCAGCTCACAGAGGAACACTGAAGCTTTCTTT. Translating gives CASSSQRNTEAFF. The entire variable domain, with the rest obtained from reference TRBV5-6 and TRBJ1-1, is as follows: DAGVTQSPTHLIKTRGQQVTLRCSPKSGHDTVSWYQQALGQGPQFIFQYYEEEERQRGNFPDRFSGHQFPNYSSELNVNALLLGDSALYLCASSSQRNTEAFFGQGTRLTVV.

This rearrangement joins TRBV13 to TRBJ1-1, with D perhaps TRBD1 (5 bases). In germline, CDR1 is PRHDT, CDR2 FYEKMQ (reference sequence). This CDR3 has 15 residues. The ends were cut back, 5 bases at V and 6 bases at J, with 19 bases in the middle. The CDR3 bases are TGTGCCAGCAGCCCGGCGGGACTCCCGGGCGCTGAAGCTTTCTTT. It translates to CASSPAGLPGAEAFF.

CDR3 DNA: TGTGCCAGCAGTCCCTGGGACAGGGTTGACGGCTACACCTTC. Its translation is CASSPWDRVDGYTF. The chain combines TRBV6-5 with TRBJ1-2; 9 bases line up with TRBD1. Per the germline V gene, CDR1 is MNHEY and CDR2 is SVGAGI. Trimming removed 5 bases from V and 8 bases from J; junction bases left unmatched: 9. This CDR3 contains 14 residues.

Here the CDR3 reads CASSPDSGTGVSPLHF. CDR3 in DNA: TGTGCCAGCAGCCCAGATAGCGGGACAGGGGTTTCACCCCTCCACTTT. J is TRBJ1-6 and V is TRBV7-9; 10 nucleotides agree with TRBD1. The trim removed 5 bases at V and 9 bases at J, leaving 10 bases unmatched. The CDR3 length is 16 residues. Germline V gene data show CDR1 as SEHNR and CDR2 as FQNEAQ (reference sequence). Full variable domain (remainder filled in from reference TRBV7-9 and TRBJ1-6): DTGVSQNPRHKITKRGQNVTFRCDPISEHNRLYWYRQTLGQGPEFLTYFQNEAQLEKSRLLSDRFSAERPKGSFSTLEIQRTEQGDSAMYLCASSPDSGTGVSPLHFGNGTRLTVT.

The chain joins TRBV28 to TRBJ2-7, with 7 bases matching TRBD1. The V gene end was trimmed by 3 bases and the J gene end by 5 bases; junction bases not matched to a gene: 7. Germline V CDR1 and CDR2: MDHEN, SYDVKM. This CDR3 is built from 14 residues. CDR3 sequence: CASSLSRGFDEQYF. CDR3 nucleotide sequence: TGTGCCAGCAGTTTGAGCAGGGGGTTCGACGAGCAGTACTTC.

This clone was observed once. The chain has TRBV12-3 or TRBV12-4 and TRBJ1-1, with D maybe TRBD1 (6 bases). V lost 7 bases and J 6 bases, leaving 15 bases between the germline ends. This CDR3 is built from 13 residues. The CDR3, as DNA: TGTGCCAGCACCAGGACAGATGGCTCTGAAGCTTTCTTT. As protein: CASTRTDGSEAFF.

The table lists this clone with a count of one. The chain links TRBV2 to TRBJ2-7, with 10 bases matching TRBD1. Looked up from germline, CDR1 is SNHLY and CDR2 is FYNNEI. This CDR3 is 14 amino acids long. V shed 7 bases, J shed 6 bases, and the junction held 9 bases outside the gene matches. CDR3 amino acids: CASTQRQGASEQYF. In DNA form, the CDR3 reads TGTGCCAGCACTCAGAGACAGGGGGCTTCCGAGCAGTACTTC. The full variable domain, with the rest looked up from reference TRBV2 and TRBJ2-7, is EPEVTQTPSHQVTQMGQEVILRCVPISNHLYFYWYRQILGQKVEFLVSFYNNEISEKSEIFDDQFSVERPDGSNFTLKIRSTKLEDSAMYFCASTQRQGASEQYFGPGTRLTVT.

The gene calls are TRBV2 and TRBJ1-6; TRBD1 is a possible D gene (6 bases). From germline, CDR1 is SNHLY and CDR2 FYNNEI. This CDR3 is built from 14 residues. V was clipped by 4 bases and J by 7 bases, with 11 bases between them. The CDR3 DNA follows: TGTGCCAGCAGTGCCCGCAGGGGCAATTCACCCCTCCACTTT. This gives the protein CASSARRGNSPLHF.

The gene calls are TRBV30 and TRBJ2-1; D remains ambiguous. The CDR3 has 16 amino acids. CDR1 is GTSNPN and CDR2 is SVGIG in the germline V gene (reference sequence). V lost 5 bases and J 0 bases, leaving 17 bases between the germline ends. In DNA form, the CDR3 reads TGTGCCTGGGGGCGGCAAGACTCCCGCTCCTACAATGAGCAGTTCTTC. This sequence encodes CAWGRQDSRSYNEQFF. The entire variable domain, with the rest obtained from reference TRBV30 and TRBJ2-1, is as follows: SQTIHQWPATLVQPVGSPLSLECTVEGTSNPNLYWYRQAAGRGLQLLFYSVGIGQISSEVPQNLSASRPQDRQFILSSKKLLLSDSGFYLCAWGRQDSRSYNEQFFGPGTRLTVL.

The J gene is TRBJ1-3, the V gene TRBV11-2; a possible D gene is TRBD1 (6 bases). This CDR3 has 15 residues. CDR1 is SGHAT and CDR2 is FQNNGV in the germline V gene. V was cut by 0 bases and J by 3 bases, with 9 bases left in between. Written as DNA, the CDR3 is TGTGCCAGCAGCTTAGATTCAGGGGATGGAAACACCATATATTTT. Its protein is CASSLDSGDGNTIYF. Drawing the rest from reference TRBV11-2 and TRBJ1-3, the complete variable domain is EAGVAQSPRYKIIEKRQSVAFWCNPISGHATLYWYQQILGQGPKLLIQFQNNGVVDDSQLPKDRFSAERLKGVDSTLKIQPAKLEDSAVYLCASSLDSGDGNTIYFGEGSWLTVV.

This chain uses TRBV18 with TRBJ2-3; 14 bases match TRBD2. Germline-derived CDR1 and CDR2 are KGHSH and LQKENI. The V gene end was trimmed by 5 bases and the J gene end by 3 bases; junction bases not matched to a gene: 10. This CDR3 spans 18 amino acids. Here the CDR3 DNA reads TGTGCCAGCTCATCCCGACTAGCGGGAGGGCCCGGAACAGATACGCAGTATTTT. As protein: CASSSRLAGGPGTDTQYF. Combining the CDR3 with reference TRBV18 and TRBJ2-3 gives the whole variable domain NAGVMQNPRHLVRRRGQEARLRCSPMKGHSHVYWYRQLPEEGLKFMVYLQKENIIDESGMPKERFSAEFPKEGPSILRIQQVVRGDSAAYFCASSSRLAGGPGTDTQYFGPGTRLTVL.

This chain connects TRBV5-8 to TRBJ2-1, with 9 nucleotides matching TRBD1. The germline CDR1 and CDR2 sequences are SGHTS and YDEGEE. There are 16 residues in the CDR3. V trimming: 0 bases; J trimming: 6 bases; junction bases outside the gene matches: 7. CDR3 DNA: TGTGCCAGCAGCTTGGCCGACAGGGGGACGGTCAATGAGCAGTTCTTC. Protein: CASSLADRGTVNEQFF.

The CDR3 DNA is TGTGCCAGCAGTCCGGGGGGGCAGTGGAATTCACCCCTCCACTTT. Translated, it gives CASSPGGQWNSPLHF. The chain has TRBV2 and TRBJ1-6, with a tentative D call TRBD1 (6 bases). Germline V lookup: CDR1 SNHLY, CDR2 FYNNEI. V was trimmed by 5 bases and J by 7 bases, leaving 15 bases between them. The CDR3 totals 15 residues.

The chain joins TRBV23-1 to TRBJ1-5; TRBD1 is a possible D gene (5 bases). TRBV23-1 is given ORF status, its function remaining uncertain. CDR3 size: 15 residues. V shed 4 bases and J shed 0 bases, with 10 bases lying between them. The CDR3 nucleotides are TGCGCCAGCAGTCCGGGCCAGGGTAGCAATCAGCCCCAGCATTTT. It is translated as CASSPGQGSNQPQHF.

The chain couples TRBV27 to TRBJ2-7; 8 nucleotides line up with TRBD2. Germline trimming cut 0 bases from V and 9 bases from J; bases unmatched to any gene: 13. The CDR3 contains 16 residues. CDR1 is MNHEY and CDR2 is SMNVEV in the germline V gene (reference sequence). CDR3 nucleotides: TGTGCCAGCAGTTTATCGACGGGAGGGTCACTACGGTTGCAGTACTTC. It encodes CASSLSTGGSLRLQYF.

The chain joins TRBV18 to TRBJ1-1; maybe TRBD1 (6 bases). CDR1 KGHSH and CDR2 LQKENI come from the germline V gene. V was cut by 2 bases and J by 2 bases, with 15 bases left in between. This CDR3 contains 16 residues. The CDR3 bases are TGTGCCAGCTCACCAAGTCCGACAGGCGAAAACACTGAAGCTTTCTTT. Protein sequence: CASSPSPTGENTEAFF.

CDR3 amino acids: CASSPSPGLGPETQYF. CDR3 sequence (DNA): TGCGCCAGCAGCCCCTCACCGGGACTAGGGCCGGAGACCCAGTACTTC. The V gene is TRBV5-1, the J gene TRBJ2-5; 8 bases fit TRBD2. The CDR3 loop spans 16 amino acids. Germline V gene data show CDR1 as SGHRS and CDR2 as YFSETQ. Trimming at V came to 4 bases and at J to 5 bases, leaving 13 bases not matched to a gene.

The rearrangement uses TRBV5-1 and TRBJ1-2; TRBD1 might be the D (5 bases). Trimming removed 0 bases at V and 7 bases at J, with 10 bases between. CDR3 length: 13 amino acids. The germline V gene has CDR1 SGHRS and CDR2 YFSETQ. CDR3 sequence: CASSLAGFSGYTF. Here the CDR3 DNA reads TGCGCCAGCAGCTTGGCAGGGTTCAGTGGCTACACCTTC.

The chain recombines TRBV5-1 with TRBJ2-3; D remains unclear. CDR3 length equals 14 residues. CDR1 is SGHRS, CDR2 YFSETQ, per germline. Trimming took off 5 bases at V and 5 bases at J, with 15 bases between the two ends. The CDR3 nucleotides read TGCGCCAGCAGAAATAACACAGTCCTAGATACGCAGTATTTT. This gives the protein CASRNNTVLDTQYF.